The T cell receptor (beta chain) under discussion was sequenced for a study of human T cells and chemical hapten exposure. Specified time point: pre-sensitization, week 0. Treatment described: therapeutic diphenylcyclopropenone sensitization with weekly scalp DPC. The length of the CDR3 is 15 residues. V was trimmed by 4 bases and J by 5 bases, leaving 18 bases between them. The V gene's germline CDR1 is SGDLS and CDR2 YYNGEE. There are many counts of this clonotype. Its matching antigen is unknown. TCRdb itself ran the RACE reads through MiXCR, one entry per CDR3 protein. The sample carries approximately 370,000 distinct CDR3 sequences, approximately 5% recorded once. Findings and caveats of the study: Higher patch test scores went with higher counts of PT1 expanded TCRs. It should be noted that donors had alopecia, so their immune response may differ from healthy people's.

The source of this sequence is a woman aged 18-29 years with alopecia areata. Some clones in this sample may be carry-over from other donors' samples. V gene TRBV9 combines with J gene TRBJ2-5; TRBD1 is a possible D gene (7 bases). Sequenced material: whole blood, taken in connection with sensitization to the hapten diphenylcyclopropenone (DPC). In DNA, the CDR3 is TGTGCCAGCAGCCGCAGGGGGATCGGAGGGGAGACCCAGTACTTC. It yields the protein CASSRRGIGGETQYF.